Listed below are T cell receptor beta chains from one sample, sequenced in a study of a mutant IDH1 vaccine in newly diagnosed glioma. Profiled with immunoSEQ multiplex PCR; TCRdb holds only in-frame clones, not every one. The sample holds about 82,000 clones, approximately 85% seen once. For these TCRs, the target antigens are not known. The sample was PBMCs, taken from a glioma patient whose treatment included an IDH1 peptide vaccine. The origin of the receptors is a man younger than 40 with glioma. Some clones in this sample may be carry-over from other donors' samples. Each CDR3 is given with its conserved first and last residue. A D gene is named only where the DNA matches it firmly. Rows give clone size only sometimes, using once, few, many, or a class for an expanded clone.

D,V,J,size,CDR3,DNA
NA,TRBV28,TRBJ2-7,once,CASSTLNLGDEQYF,TGTGCCAGCAGTACCCTTAACCTAGGGGACGAGCAGTACTTC
TRBD2,TRBV2,TRBJ2-2,NA,CASSRGSVDTGELFF,TGTGCCAGCAGTCGCGGGAGTGTGGACACCGGGGAGCTGTTTTTT
NA,TRBV7-9,TRBJ2-2,NA,CASSLDGRQAGELFF,TGTGCCAGCAGCTTAGATGGCAGACAGGCCGGGGAGCTGTTTTTT
NA,TRBV28,TRBJ1-2,NA,CASSFPGEVDGYTF,TGTGCCAGCAGTTTTCCAGGGGAGGTTGATGGCTACACCTTC
TRBD2,TRBV5-1,TRBJ2-5,NA,CASSTGLEETQYF,TGCGCCAGCAGCACCGGACTAGAAGAGACCCAGTACTTC
NA,TRBV7-2,TRBJ2-1,NA,CASSFLGNNEQFF,TGTGCCAGCAGCTTTTTAGGGAACAATGAGCAGTTCTTC
NA,TRBV5-1,TRBJ1-4,NA,CASSLNFGEKLFF,TGCGCCAGCAGCTTGAACTTCGGGGAAAAACTGTTTTTT
NA,TRBV7-9,TRBJ2-5,NA,CASSTTWGMETQYF,TGTGCCAGCAGCACTACATGGGGCATGGAGACCCAGTACTTC
TRBD1,TRBV2,TRBJ1-1,few,CASSDDRDTEAFF,TGTGCCAGCAGTGACGACAGGGACACTGAAGCTTTCTTT
NA,TRBV7-2,TRBJ2-2,few,CASSLGDSLTGELFF,TGTGCCAGCAGTCTGGGGGATAGCCTCACCGGGGAGCTGTTTTTT
TRBD2,TRBV30,TRBJ2-3,NA,CAWSGASGGAPDTQYF,TGTGCCTGGAGTGGCGCTAGCGGGGGGGCCCCAGATACGCAGTATTTT
NA,TRBV7-2,TRBJ1-6,NA,CASSLAGLNSPLHF,TGTGCCAGCAGCTTAGCAGGGCTTAATTCACCCCTCCACTTT
TRBD1,TRBV6-6,TRBJ1-3,NA,CASRGLTGTGNTIYF,TGTGCCAGCAGGGGCTTGACAGGGACTGGAAACACCATATATTTT
NA,TRBV19,TRBJ1-2,once,CASSINSVIQVDYGYTF,TGTGCCAGTAGTATAAATAGTGTCATCCAGGTGGACTATGGCTACACCTTC
TRBD2,TRBV18,TRBJ2-7,NA,CASSRGLAGAEQYF,TGTGCCAGCTCACGGGGACTAGCGGGAGCCGAGCAGTACTTC
NA,TRBV6-6,TRBJ1-2,NA,CASSTSARGYTF,TGTGCCAGCAGCACCTCGGCGCGCGGCTACACCTTC
TRBD2,TRBV7-2,TRBJ2-7,NA,CASSKGLAGSPYEQYF,TGTGCCAGCAGTAAGGGACTAGCGGGGTCCCCCTACGAGCAGTACTTC
NA,TRBV5-1,TRBJ2-5,few,CASSQGTVQETQYF,TGCGCCAGCAGCCAAGGGACCGTACAAGAGACCCAGTACTTC
NA,TRBV5-1,TRBJ1-4,NA,CASSFLATGKPNEKLFF,TGCGCCAGCAGTTTCTTAGCTACAGGGAAACCTAATGAAAAACTGTTTTTT
NA,TRBV5-1,TRBJ1-2,once,CASSLAQGLGYTF,TGCGCCAGCAGCTTGGCTCAGGGTTTGGGCTACACCTTC
TRBD2,TRBV11-2,TRBJ2-7,NA,CASSLVLAGYEQYF,TGTGCCAGCAGCTTAGTACTAGCGGGTTACGAGCAGTACTTC
NA,TRBV27,TRBJ1-1,few,CASQGNTEAFF,TGTGCCAGCCAGGGAAACACTGAAGCTTTCTTT
NA,TRBV6-1,TRBJ2-5,NA,CASSGTGETQYF,TGTGCCAGCAGTGGTACGGGGGAGACCCAGTACTTC
NA,TRBV6-6,TRBJ1-3,NA,CASSYSTTGNTIYF,TGTGCCAGCAGTTACTCGACAACGGGAAACACCATATATTTT
NA,TRBV28,TRBJ1-1,NA,CASSLGQRNTEAFF,TGTGCCAGCAGTCTAGGACAGAGGAACACTGAAGCTTTCTTT
NA,TRBV5-8,TRBJ2-7,NA,CASSLTSPPDSYEQYF,TGTGCCAGCAGCCTTACAAGTCCCCCGGACTCCTACGAGCAGTACTTC
TRBD1,TRBV5-5,TRBJ1-1,NA,CASSLDRGRTEAFF,TGTGCCAGCAGCTTGGACAGGGGGAGGACTGAAGCTTTCTTT
TRBD2,TRBV4-1,TRBJ2-7,NA,CASSQDGREWKEQYF,TGCGCCAGCAGCCAAGATGGGCGGGAGTGGAAAGAGCAGTACTTC
NA,TRBV10-3,TRBJ1-4,once,CAITRGEGEKLFF,TGTGCCATCACAAGGGGTGAGGGTGAAAAACTGTTTTTT
TRBD2,TRBV4-1,TRBJ2-5,medium-sized,CASSQLAGEQETQYF,TGCGCCAGCAGCCAACTAGCGGGGGAGCAAGAGACCCAGTACTTC
NA,TRBV4-1,TRBJ1-1,NA,CASSPQVGDTEAFF,TGCGCCAGCAGCCCACAAGTGGGGGACACTGAAGCTTTCTTT
TRBD2,TRBV6-6,TRBJ2-1,NA,CASSYTSGEHNEQFF,TGTGCCAGCAGTTATACTAGCGGGGAGCACAATGAGCAGTTCTTC
NA,TRBV7-3,TRBJ1-6,NA,CASTLPGSPLHF,TGTGCCAGCACCCTTCCCGGGTCACCCCTCCACTTT
TRBD1,TRBV5-1,TRBJ1-1,NA,CASSWVGQSVTEAFF,TGCGCCAGCAGCTGGGTGGGACAGAGCGTCACTGAAGCTTTCTTT
TRBD2,TRBV9,TRBJ2-1,NA,CASSLGTSGRSEQFF,TGTGCCAGCAGCCTGGGGACTAGCGGGCGCAGTGAGCAGTTCTTC
NA,TRBV10-3,TRBJ1-1,NA,CAISDSGGSAKAFF,TGTGCCATCAGTGACTCTGGGGGTTCCGCTAAAGCTTTCTTT
NA,TRBV6-5,TRBJ1-1,NA,CASSSPGESTEAFF,TGTGCCAGCAGTTCCCCAGGGGAGAGCACTGAAGCTTTCTTT
NA,TRBV4-1,TRBJ1-5,NA,CASSRLGFNQPQHF,TGCGCCAGCAGCCGATTGGGGTTCAATCAGCCCCAGCATTTT
NA,TRBV7-9,TRBJ1-1,few,CASSLSGTEAFF,TGTGCCAGCAGCCTGTCCGGGACCGAAGCTTTCTTT
NA,TRBV6-6,TRBJ1-6,NA,CASSALDTNSPLHF,TGTGCCAGCAGTGCTTTGGACACAAATTCACCCCTCCACTTT
NA,TRBV27,TRBJ2-7,NA,CASSPLTGRAYEQYF,TGTGCCAGCAGTCCCCTCACAGGGAGAGCCTACGAGCAGTACTTC
NA,TRBV19,TRBJ1-3,few,CASSIAGYGNTIYF,TGTGCCAGTAGTATTGCCGGGTATGGAAACACCATATATTTT
NA,TRBV29-1,TRBJ1-2,NA,CSARGTGAPNYGYTF,TGCAGCGCTAGGGGAACAGGAGCACCCAACTATGGCTACACCTTC
TRBD2,TRBV10-1,TRBJ2-5,NA,CARPGLAGEETQYF,TGCGCCAGACCTGGACTAGCGGGAGAGGAGACCCAGTACTTC
NA,TRBV9,TRBJ2-3,NA,CASSSLGGFSTDTQYF,TGTGCCAGCAGCTCACTGGGGGGATTTAGCACAGATACGCAGTATTTT
TRBD2,TRBV7-2,TRBJ2-3,NA,CASSTGLAPLTDTQYF,TGTGCCAGCAGCACCGGACTAGCCCCCCTCACAGATACGCAGTATTTT
NA,TRBV7-9,TRBJ2-7,NA,CASSSDSFEQYF,TGTGCCAGCAGCTCTGACAGCTTCGAGCAGTACTTC
NA,TRBV9,TRBJ1-2,NA,CASSPDGANYGYTF,TGTGCCAGCAGCCCTGACGGTGCTAACTATGGCTACACCTTC
NA,TRBV28,TRBJ1-6,NA,CASMGSDSPLHF,TGTGCCAGCATGGGGTCAGATTCACCCCTCCACTTT
TRBD1,TRBV28,TRBJ2-7,once,CASSSGGAAEQYF,TGTGCCAGCAGTTCAGGGGGCGCGGCCGAGCAGTACTTC
NA,TRBV21-1,TRBJ1-2,NA,CASSRADFGYTF,TGTGCCAGCAGCCGAGCCGACTTTGGCTACACCTTC
NA,TRBV7-9,TRBJ1-3,NA,CASSPSSQGILGNTIYF,TGTGCCAGCAGCCCTAGCTCCCAGGGAATTCTTGGAAACACCATATATTTT
NA,TRBV5-4,TRBJ2-1,NA,CASRQDSYNEQFF,TGTGCCAGCAGACAGGACAGCTACAATGAGCAGTTCTTC
NA,TRBV9,TRBJ1-2,few,CASSVGSYYGYTF,TGTGCCAGCAGCGTAGGAAGTTACTATGGCTACACCTTC